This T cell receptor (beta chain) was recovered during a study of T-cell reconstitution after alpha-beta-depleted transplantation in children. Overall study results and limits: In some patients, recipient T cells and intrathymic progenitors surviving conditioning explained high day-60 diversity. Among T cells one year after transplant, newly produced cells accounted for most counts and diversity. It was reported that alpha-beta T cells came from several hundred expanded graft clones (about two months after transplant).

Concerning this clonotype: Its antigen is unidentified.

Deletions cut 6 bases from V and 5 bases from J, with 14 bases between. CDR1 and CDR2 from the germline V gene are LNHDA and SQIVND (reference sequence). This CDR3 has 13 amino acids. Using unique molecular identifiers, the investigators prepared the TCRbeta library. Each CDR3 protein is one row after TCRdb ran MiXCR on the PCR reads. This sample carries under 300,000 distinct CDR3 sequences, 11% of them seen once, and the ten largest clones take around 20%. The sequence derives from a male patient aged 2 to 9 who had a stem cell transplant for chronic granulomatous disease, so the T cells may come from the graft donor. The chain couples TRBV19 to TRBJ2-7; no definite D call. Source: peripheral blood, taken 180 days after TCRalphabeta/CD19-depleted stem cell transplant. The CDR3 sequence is CASSRRHIDEQYF. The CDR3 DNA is TGTGCCAGTAGCCGACGACATATTGACGAGCAGTACTTC.